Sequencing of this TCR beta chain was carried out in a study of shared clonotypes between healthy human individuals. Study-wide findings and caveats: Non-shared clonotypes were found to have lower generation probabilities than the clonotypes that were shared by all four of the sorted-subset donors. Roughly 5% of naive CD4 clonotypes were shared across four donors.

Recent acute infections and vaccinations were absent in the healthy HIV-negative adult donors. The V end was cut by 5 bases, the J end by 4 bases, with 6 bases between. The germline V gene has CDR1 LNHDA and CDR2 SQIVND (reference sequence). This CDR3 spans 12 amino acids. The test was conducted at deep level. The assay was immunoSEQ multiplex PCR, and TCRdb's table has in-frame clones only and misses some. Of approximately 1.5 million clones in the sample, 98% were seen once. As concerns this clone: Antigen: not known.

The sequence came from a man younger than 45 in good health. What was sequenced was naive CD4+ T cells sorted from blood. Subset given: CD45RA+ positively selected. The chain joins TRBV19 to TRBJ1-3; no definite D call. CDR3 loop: CASSYTGNTIYF. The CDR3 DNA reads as TGTGCCAGTAGTTATACGGGAAACACCATATATTTT.